This TCR beta chain was documented in a study of blood T cell repertoires in COVID-19. V was pared by 4 bases and J by 2 bases, with 2 bases of the junction left unmatched. The CDR3 covers 14 residues. The germline gives CDR1 MDHEN, CDR2 SYDVKM. Participants' reported clinical history set cohort assignment. TCRdb's copy holds only in-frame clones and misses some; the assay was immunoSEQ multiplex PCR. Here the sample spans under 350,000 clones, just under 90% being singletons. The sample comprised PBMCs or T cells enriched from blood (not recorded which). V and J are TRBV28 and TRBJ2-5, with TRBD2 identical over 9 bases. The source of this sequence is a woman aged 60-75 years who had recovered from COVID-19. CDR3 DNA sequence: TGTGCCAGCAGTTCGCGGGGGGGACAAGAGACCCAGTACTTC. It codes for CASSSRGGQETQYF.